The clone carrying this T cell receptor beta chain occurred many times. What it binds is not known. The data are from a study of human T cells and chemical hapten exposure. Looking at the study overall: The study enrolled mostly female patients with alopecia areata, totalis or universalis.

Each CDR3 protein gets one entry after TCRdb re-called the RACE reads with MiXCR. Altogether some 350,000 distinct CDR3 sequences are present, about 6% being singletons, with the ten largest covering more than 5.5%. Findings and caveats of the study: Patch test score showed a positive correlation with PT1 expanded TCR counts.

Time point defined: patch test 2, 6 weeks after DPC sensitization. Treatment denoted: therapeutic diphenylcyclopropenone sensitization with weekly scalp DPC. The CDR3 consists of 14 residues. Per the germline V gene, CDR1 is SGHTA and CDR2 is FQGNSA. Trimming took off 6 bases at V and 5 bases at J, with 16 bases between the two ends. The rearrangement links TRBV7-2 to TRBJ1-2; D unresolved. The material sequenced was whole blood, taken in connection with sensitization to the hapten diphenylcyclopropenone (DPC). The TCR sequence derives from a young woman with alopecia areata. Some clones in this sample may be carry-over from other donors' samples. In nucleotides, the CDR3 is TGTGCCAGCAGTCGCGGCCCCAGGAATTATGGCTACACCTTC. Translating it yields CASSRGPRNYGYTF. Full variable domain (outside the CDR3, taken from reference TRBV7-2 and TRBJ1-2): GAGVSQSPSNKVTEKGKDVELRCDPISGHTALYWYRQSLGQGLEFLIYFQGNSAPDKSGLPSDRFSAERTGGSVSTLTIQRTQQEDSAVYLCASSRGPRNYGYTFGSGTRLTVV.